One and the same sample provided the 15 T cell receptor beta chains below, sequenced in a study of lymphopenia after photon versus proton radiotherapy. Some clones are missing from TCRdb's copy, which holds only in-frame ones; the method was immunoSEQ multiplex PCR. The sample contains approximately 45,000 clones, 85% of which appear only once. The specimen was peripheral blood, collected from a patient treated with photon-based radiotherapy. The receptors here all came from a man between 35 and 55 years old with gastric cancer.

This chain connects TRBV4-2 to TRBJ2-2; D gene ambiguous. The germline CDR1 and CDR2 sequences are LGHNA and YNFKEQ. This CDR3 spans 17 amino acids. The V and J ends lost 1 base and 5 bases respectively, with 17 bases between them. The CDR3 is CASSQGGRLVVTGELFF. CDR3 bases: TGTGCCAGCAGCCAAGGAGGAAGACTGGTAGTAACCGGGGAGCTGTTTTTT.

The table lists this clone with a few counts. The chain is built from TRBV6-1 and TRBJ2-5; 8 bases agree with TRBD1. Germline CDR1 and CDR2: MNHNS and SASEGT. J lost 5 bases, V lost 10 bases, and 12 bases had no gene match. The CDR3 loop spans 14 amino acids. The CDR3 region has the DNA TGTGCCACCAGCACAGGACAGGGAAGGGAGACCCAGTACTTC. Protein: CATSTGQGRETQYF.

This sequence joins TRBV2 and TRBJ2-3; TRBD1 is a possible D gene (5 bases). V lost 8 bases, J lost 0 bases, and 12 bases lay in between. The CDR3 runs 14 residues. Germline V CDR1 and CDR2: SNHLY, FYNNEI. The DNA of the CDR3 is TGTGCCAGCGGGGCAGTACAGAGCACAGATACGCAGTATTTT. Encoded protein: CASGAVQSTDTQYF.

CDR3 sequence: CAWTERGVEAFF. The CDR3 DNA is TGTGCCTGGACCGAGAGGGGGGTCGAAGCTTTCTTT. The chain is built from TRBV30 and TRBJ1-1; tentatively, D is TRBD1 (6 bases). There are 12 residues in the CDR3. CDR1 and CDR2 (germline): GTSNPN, SVGIG (reference sequence). V gave up 4 bases and J gave up 8 bases, with 14 bases separating them.

This chain links TRBV5-1 with TRBJ1-1, with a possible D match to TRBD1 (5 bases). V shed 4 bases and J shed 3 bases, with 16 bases lying between them. The CDR3 spans 15 residues. Germline V gene data show CDR1 as SGHRS and CDR2 as YFSETQ. In DNA form, the CDR3 reads TGCGCCAGCAGCCCGGGGGGAGGGTCGGACACTGAAGCTTTCTTT. As protein: CASSPGGGSDTEAFF.

V usage is TRBV6-1 and J usage is TRBJ1-6; TRBD1 might be the D (5 bases). V was clipped by 0 bases and J by 7 bases, with 7 bases between them. In germline, CDR1 is MNHNS, CDR2 SASEGT. This CDR3 has 14 amino acids. CDR3 loop: CASSEAPGNSPLHF. For the CDR3, the DNA is TGTGCCAGCAGTGAAGCGCCAGGGAATTCACCCCTCCACTTT.

This sequence joins TRBV4-2 and TRBJ1-2; possibly TRBD1 for D (5 bases). From germline, CDR1 is LGHNA and CDR2 YNFKEQ. The CDR3 covers 14 residues. Trimming took off 3 bases at V and 6 bases at J, with 14 bases between the two ends. The CDR3 here is CASSQMQGLDGYTF. As DNA, the CDR3 is TGTGCCAGCAGCCAGATGCAGGGATTGGATGGCTACACCTTC.

The CDR3 here is CASSYSPYEQYF. The DNA of the CDR3 is TGTGCCAGCAGTTACTCCCCCTACGAGCAGTACTTC. J is TRBJ2-7 and V is TRBV6-5; D not resolved. CDR1 is MNHEY and CDR2 is SVGAGI in the germline V gene. The CDR3 loop spans 12 amino acids. V shed 0 bases and J shed 2 bases, with 2 bases lying between them.

This chain uses TRBV5-1 with TRBJ2-3; D is undetermined. Germline values: CDR1 SGHRS, CDR2 YFSETQ. The CDR3 has 15 amino acids. V was trimmed by 2 bases and J by 2 bases, leaving 12 bases between them. CDR3 protein: CASSFSNPNTDTQYF. The CDR3 DNA reads TGCGCCAGCAGCTTCTCTAACCCAAACACAGATACGCAGTATTTT.

The chain carries TRBV7-2 and TRBJ1-1; 9 bases line up with TRBD1. CDR3 size: 14 residues. Trimming took 6 bases from V and 0 from J; bases not matched to a gene: 2. CDR1 is SGHTA, CDR2 FQGNSA, per germline. In DNA, the CDR3 is TGTGCCAGCAGGTACAGGGGGCTGAACACTGAAGCTTTCTTT. This encodes CASRYRGLNTEAFF. The variable domain in full, completed from reference TRBV7-2 and TRBJ1-1, reads GAGVSQSPSNKVTEKGKDVELRCDPISGHTALYWYRQSLGQGLEFLIYFQGNSAPDKSGLPSDRFSAERTGGSVSTLTIQRTQQEDSAVYLCASRYRGLNTEAFFGQGTRLTVV.

The chain has TRBV5-5 and TRBJ2-3; D gene unclear. The CDR3 extends over 12 amino acids. V lost 1 base and J lost 5, with 5 bases in between. Germline V gene lookup returns CDR1 SGHKS and CDR2 YYEKEE (reference sequence). The CDR3 is CASSLIGDTQYF. As DNA, the CDR3 is TGTGCCAGCAGCTTGATAGGAGATACGCAGTATTTT.

The chain uses TRBV7-3 and TRBJ2-6; tentative D call: TRBD1 (7 bases). Trimming removed 5 bases at V and 5 bases at J, with 13 bases between. The CDR3 has 15 residues. Per the germline V gene, CDR1 is SGHTA and CDR2 is FQGTGA. CDR3 loop: CASSPGGSRANVLTF. The CDR3 DNA reads as TGTGCCAGCAGCCCAGGGGGGTCAAGGGCCAACGTCCTGACTTTC.

J is TRBJ2-2 and V is TRBV19, with D uncertain. V was trimmed by 1 base and J by 4 bases, leaving 19 bases between them. The CDR3 sequence is 18 residues long. Germline V CDR1 and CDR2: LNHDA, SQIVND (reference sequence). The CDR3 DNA follows: TGTGCCAGTAGTATAGTCAGGAAAGGGCCTCCCGGCACCGGGGAGCTGTTTTTT. Protein sequence: CASSIVRKGPPGTGELFF. The full variable domain, its missing parts supplied by reference TRBV19 and TRBJ2-2, is DGGITQSPKYLFRKEGQNVTLSCEQNLNHDAMYWYRQDPGQGLRLIYYSQIVNDFQKGDIAEGYSVSREKKESFPLTVTSAQKNPTAFYLCASSIVRKGPPGTGELFFGEGSRLTVL.

The chain couples TRBV11-1 to TRBJ2-7, with 8 bases identical to TRBD2. The germline V gene has CDR1 SGHAT and CDR2 FQDESV (reference sequence). The CDR3 extends over 16 amino acids. V was clipped by 0 bases and J by 2 bases; unmatched bases: 6. The CDR3 bases are TGTGCCAGCAGCTTAGCGCGGATTAGCGGGGCCTACGAGCAGTACTTC. This encodes CASSLARISGAYEQYF.

This clone was seen only once. This sequence joins TRBV29-1 and TRBJ1-2, with 7 bases lining up with TRBD1. Germline CDR1 and CDR2: SQVTM and ANQGSEA. The CDR3 runs 15 residues. Trimming cost V 6 bases and J 1 base; bases outside gene matches: 11. For the CDR3, the DNA is TGCAGCGTCAGCCGGGACAGCTTAATTAACTATGGCTACACCTTC. Translation gives CSVSRDSLINYGYTF.